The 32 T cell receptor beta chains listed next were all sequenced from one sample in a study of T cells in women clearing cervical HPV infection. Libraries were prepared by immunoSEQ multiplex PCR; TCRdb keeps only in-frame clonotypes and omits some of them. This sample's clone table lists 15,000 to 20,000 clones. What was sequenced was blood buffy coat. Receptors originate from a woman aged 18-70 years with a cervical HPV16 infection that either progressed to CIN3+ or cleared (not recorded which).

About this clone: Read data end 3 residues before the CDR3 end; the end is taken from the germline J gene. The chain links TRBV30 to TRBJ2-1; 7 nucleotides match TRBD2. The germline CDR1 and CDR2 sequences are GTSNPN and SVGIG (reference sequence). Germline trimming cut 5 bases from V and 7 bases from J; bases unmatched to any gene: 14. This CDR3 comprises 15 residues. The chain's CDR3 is CAWEVTSESTNEQFF. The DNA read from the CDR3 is TGTGCCTGGGAAGTAACTAGCGAGAGTACGAATGAG.

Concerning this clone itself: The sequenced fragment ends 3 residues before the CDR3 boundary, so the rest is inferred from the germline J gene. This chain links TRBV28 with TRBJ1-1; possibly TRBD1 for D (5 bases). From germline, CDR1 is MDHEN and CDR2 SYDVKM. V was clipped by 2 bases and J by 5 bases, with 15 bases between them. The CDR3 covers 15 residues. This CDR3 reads CASSLPEGMGTEAFF. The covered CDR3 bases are TGTGCCAGCAGTTTACCTGAGGGGATGGGGACTGAA.

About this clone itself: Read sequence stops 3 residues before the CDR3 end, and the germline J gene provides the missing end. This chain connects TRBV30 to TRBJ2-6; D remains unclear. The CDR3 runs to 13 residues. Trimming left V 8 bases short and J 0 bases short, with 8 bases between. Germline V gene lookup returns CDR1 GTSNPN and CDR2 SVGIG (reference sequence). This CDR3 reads CARRLSGANVLTF. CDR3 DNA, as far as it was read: TGTGCCCGACGACTCTCTGGGGCCAACGTC.

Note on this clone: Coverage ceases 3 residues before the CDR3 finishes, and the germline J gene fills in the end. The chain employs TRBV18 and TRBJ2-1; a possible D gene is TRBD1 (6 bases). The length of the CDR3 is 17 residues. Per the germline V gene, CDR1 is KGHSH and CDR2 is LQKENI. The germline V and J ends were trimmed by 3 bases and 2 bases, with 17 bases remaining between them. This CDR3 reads CASSPYRTASAYNEQFF. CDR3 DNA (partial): TGTGCCAGCTCACCTTACAGGACAGCGAGCGCCTACAATGAG.

The CDR3 protein is CATSRAGAYNYGYTF. The CDR3 DNA, read in part, is TGTGCCACCAGCAGAGCTGGGGCCTATAACTATGGC. J is TRBJ1-2 and V is TRBV15; maybe TRBD1 (5 bases). Read sequence stops 3 residues before the CDR3 end, and the germline J gene provides the missing end. V was clipped by 1 base and J by 1 base, with 10 bases between them. The CDR3 spans 15 residues. The germline V gene has CDR1 LNHNV and CDR2 YYDKDF (reference sequence).

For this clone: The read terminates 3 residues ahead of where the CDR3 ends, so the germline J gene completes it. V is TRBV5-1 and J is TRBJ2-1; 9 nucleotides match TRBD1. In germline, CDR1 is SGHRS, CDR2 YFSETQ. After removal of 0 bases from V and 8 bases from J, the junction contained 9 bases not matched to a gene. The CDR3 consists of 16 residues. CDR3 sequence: CASSLVGTGSFDEQFF. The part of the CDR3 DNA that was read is TGCGCCAGCAGCTTGGTCGGGACAGGGAGTTTCGATGAG.

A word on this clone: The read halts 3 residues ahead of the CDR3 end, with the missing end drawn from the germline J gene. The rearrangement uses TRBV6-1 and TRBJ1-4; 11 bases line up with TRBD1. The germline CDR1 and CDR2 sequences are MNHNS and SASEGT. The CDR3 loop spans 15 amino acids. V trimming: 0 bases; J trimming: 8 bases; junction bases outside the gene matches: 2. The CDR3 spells CASSEADRGREKLFF. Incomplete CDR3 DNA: TGTGCCAGCAGTGAAGCGGACAGGGGGCGGGAAAAA.

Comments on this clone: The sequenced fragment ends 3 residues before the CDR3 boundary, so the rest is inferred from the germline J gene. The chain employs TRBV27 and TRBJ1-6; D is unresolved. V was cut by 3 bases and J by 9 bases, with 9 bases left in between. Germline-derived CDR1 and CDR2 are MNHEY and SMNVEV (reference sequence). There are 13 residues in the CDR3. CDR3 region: CASSLSVASPLHF. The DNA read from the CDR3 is TGTGCCAGCAGTTTGTCAGTCGCTTCACCC.

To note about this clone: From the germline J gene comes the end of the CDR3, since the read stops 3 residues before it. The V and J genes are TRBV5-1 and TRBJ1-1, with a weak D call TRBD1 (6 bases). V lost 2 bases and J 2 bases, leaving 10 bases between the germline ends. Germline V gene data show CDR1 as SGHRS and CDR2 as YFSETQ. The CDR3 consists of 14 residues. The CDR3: CASSLRTVNTEAFF. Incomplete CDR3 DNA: TGCGCCAGCAGCTTAAGGACAGTCAACACTGAA. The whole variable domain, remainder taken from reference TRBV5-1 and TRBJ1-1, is KAGVTQTPRYLIKTRGQQVTLSCSPISGHRSVSWYQQTPGQGLQFLFEYFSETQRNKGNFPGRFSGRQFSNSRSEMNVSTLELGDSALYLCASSLRTVNTEAFFGQGTRLTVV.

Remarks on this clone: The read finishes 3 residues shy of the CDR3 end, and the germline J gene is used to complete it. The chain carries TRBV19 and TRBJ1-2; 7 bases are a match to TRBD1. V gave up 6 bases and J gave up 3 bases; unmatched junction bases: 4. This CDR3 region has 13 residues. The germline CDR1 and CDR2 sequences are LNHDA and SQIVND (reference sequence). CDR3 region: CASSHRGYYGYTF. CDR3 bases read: TGTGCCAGTAGCCACAGGGGTTACTATGGC.

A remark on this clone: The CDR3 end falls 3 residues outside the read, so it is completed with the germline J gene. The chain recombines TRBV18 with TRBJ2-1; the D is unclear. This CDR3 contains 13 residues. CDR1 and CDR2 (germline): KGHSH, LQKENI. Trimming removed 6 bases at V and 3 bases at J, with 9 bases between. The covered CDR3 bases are TGTGCCAGCTCCCCGTTCGGCTACAATGAG. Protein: CASSPFGYNE. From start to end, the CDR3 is CASSPFGYNEQFF.

The sequenced part of the CDR3 DNA is TGTGCCAGCAGTGATGGGACAGGCAGAGGC. It specifies CASSDGTGRG. The entire CDR3 reads CASSDGTGRGYTF. The chain joins TRBV2 to TRBJ1-2; 8 nucleotides align to TRBD1. The read finishes 3 residues shy of the CDR3 end, and the germline J gene is used to complete it. The CDR3 is made up of 13 amino acids. Germline assignment: CDR1 SNHLY and CDR2 FYNNEI.

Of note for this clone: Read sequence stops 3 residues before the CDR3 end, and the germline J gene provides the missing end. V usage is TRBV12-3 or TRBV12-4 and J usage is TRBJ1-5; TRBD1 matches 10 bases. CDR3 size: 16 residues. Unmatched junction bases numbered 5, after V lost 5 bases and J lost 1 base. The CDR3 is CASSDRGQGSNQPQHF. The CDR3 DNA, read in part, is TGTGCCAGCAGTGACAGGGGGCAAGGGAGCAATCAGCCC.

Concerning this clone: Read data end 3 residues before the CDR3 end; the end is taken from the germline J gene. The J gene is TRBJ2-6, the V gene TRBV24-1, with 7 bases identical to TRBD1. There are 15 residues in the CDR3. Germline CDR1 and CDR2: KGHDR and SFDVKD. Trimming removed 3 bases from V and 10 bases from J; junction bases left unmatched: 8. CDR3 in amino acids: CATSDPGTERNVLTF. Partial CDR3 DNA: TGTGCCACCAGTGATCCCGGGACAGAAAGAAACGTC.

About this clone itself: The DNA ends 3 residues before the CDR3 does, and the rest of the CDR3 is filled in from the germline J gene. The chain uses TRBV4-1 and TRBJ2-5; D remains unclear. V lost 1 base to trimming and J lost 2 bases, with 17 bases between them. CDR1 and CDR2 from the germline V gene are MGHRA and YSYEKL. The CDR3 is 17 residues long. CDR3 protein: CASSQVLIQSMQETQYF. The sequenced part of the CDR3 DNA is TGCGCCAGCAGCCAAGTATTGATACAGTCAATGCAAGAGACC.

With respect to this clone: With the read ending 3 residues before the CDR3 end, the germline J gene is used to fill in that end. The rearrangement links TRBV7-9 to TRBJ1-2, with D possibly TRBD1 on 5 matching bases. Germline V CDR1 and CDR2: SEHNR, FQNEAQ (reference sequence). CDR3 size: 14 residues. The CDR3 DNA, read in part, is TGTGCCAGCACCCGGGGGGACTACAATACATAC. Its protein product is CASTRGDYNTY. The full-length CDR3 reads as CASTRGDYNTYYTF. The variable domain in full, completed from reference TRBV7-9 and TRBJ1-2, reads DTGVSQNPRHKITKRGQNVTFRCDPISEHNRLYWYRQTLGQGPEFLTYFQNEAQLEKSRLLSDRFSAERPKGSFSTLEIQRTEQGDSAMYLCASTRGDYNTYYTFGSGTRLTVV.

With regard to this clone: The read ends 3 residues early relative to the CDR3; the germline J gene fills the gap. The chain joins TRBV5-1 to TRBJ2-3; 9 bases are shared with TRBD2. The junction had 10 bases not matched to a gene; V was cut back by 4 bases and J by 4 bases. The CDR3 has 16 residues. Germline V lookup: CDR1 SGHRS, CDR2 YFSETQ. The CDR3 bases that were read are TGCGCCAGCAGCCTTCGGACTAGCGCGGGCGCAGATACG. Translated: CASSLRTSAGADT. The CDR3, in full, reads CASSLRTSAGADTQYF.

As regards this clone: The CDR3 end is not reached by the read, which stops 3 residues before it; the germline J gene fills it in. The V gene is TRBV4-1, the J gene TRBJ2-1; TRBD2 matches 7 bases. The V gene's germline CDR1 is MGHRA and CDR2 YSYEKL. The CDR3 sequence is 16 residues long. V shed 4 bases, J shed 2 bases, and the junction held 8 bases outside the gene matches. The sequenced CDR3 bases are TGCGCCAGCAGCCCGATTGGCGGGAGTACCTACAATGAG. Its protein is CASSPIGGSTYNE. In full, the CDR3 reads CASSPIGGSTYNEQFF.

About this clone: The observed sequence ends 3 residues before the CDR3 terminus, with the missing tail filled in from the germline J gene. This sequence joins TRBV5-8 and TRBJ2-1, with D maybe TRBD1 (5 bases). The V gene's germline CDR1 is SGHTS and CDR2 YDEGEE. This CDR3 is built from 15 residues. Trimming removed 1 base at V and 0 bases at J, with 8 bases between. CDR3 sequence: CASSLQGRSYNEQFF. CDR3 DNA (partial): TGTGCCAGCAGCTTGCAGGGCCGCTCCTACAATGAG. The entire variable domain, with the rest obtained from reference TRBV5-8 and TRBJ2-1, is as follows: EAGVTQSPTHLIKTRGQQATLRCSPISGHTSVYWYQQALGLGLQFLLWYDEGEERNRGNFPPRFSGRQFPNYSSELNVNALELEDSALYLCASSLQGRSYNEQFFGPGTRLTVL.

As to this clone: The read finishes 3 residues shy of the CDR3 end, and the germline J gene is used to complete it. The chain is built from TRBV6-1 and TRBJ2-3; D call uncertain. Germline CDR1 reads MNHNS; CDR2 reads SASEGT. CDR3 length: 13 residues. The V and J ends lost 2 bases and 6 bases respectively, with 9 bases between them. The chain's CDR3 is CASSERFKDTQYF. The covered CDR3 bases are TGTGCCAGCAGTGAACGGTTTAAGGATACG.

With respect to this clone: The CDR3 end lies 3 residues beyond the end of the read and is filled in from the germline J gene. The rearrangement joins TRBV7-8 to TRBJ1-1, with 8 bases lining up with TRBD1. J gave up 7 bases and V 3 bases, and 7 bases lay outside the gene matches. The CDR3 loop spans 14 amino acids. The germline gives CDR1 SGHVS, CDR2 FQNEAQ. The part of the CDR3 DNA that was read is TGTGCCAGCAGCTTGCCCGGACAGGGACTTGAA. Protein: CASSLPGQGLE. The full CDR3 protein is CASSLPGQGLEAFF.

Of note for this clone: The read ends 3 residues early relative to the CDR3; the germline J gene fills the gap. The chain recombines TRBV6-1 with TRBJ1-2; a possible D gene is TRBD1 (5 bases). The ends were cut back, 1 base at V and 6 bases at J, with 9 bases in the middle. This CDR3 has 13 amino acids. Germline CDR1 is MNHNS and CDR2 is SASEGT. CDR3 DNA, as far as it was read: TGTGCCAGCAGTGAAGTTACAGGTGATGGC. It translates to CASSEVTGDG. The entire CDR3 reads CASSEVTGDGYTF.

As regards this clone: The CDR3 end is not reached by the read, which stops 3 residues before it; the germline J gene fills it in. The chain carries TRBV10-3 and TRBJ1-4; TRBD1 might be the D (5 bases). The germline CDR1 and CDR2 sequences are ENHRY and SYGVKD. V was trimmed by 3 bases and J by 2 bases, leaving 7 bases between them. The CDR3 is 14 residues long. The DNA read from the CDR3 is TGTGCCATCAGTGAAGGGGCGACTAATGAAAAA. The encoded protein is CAISEGATNEK. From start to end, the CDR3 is CAISEGATNEKLFF.

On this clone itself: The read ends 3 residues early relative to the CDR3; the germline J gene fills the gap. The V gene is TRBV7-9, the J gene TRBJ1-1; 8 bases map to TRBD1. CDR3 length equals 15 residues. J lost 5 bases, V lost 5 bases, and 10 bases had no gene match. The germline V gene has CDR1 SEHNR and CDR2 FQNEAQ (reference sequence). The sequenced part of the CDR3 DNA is TGTGCCAGCAGCAAGGGCCGACAGGGGACAACTGAA. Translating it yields CASSKGRQGTTE. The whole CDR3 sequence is CASSKGRQGTTEAFF.

CDR3 DNA, as far as it was read: TGTGCCATCAGTGAGGACAATTCTCAGGGGCGGTACACCGGGGAG. Its translation is CAISEDNSQGRYTGE. The CDR3 reads in full as CAISEDNSQGRYTGELFF. The genes are TRBV10-3 and TRBJ2-2; D may be TRBD1 (6 bases). Coverage ceases 3 residues before the CDR3 finishes, and the germline J gene fills in the end. Trimming stripped 2 bases from V and 3 bases from J, with 19 bases between. The CDR3 spans 18 residues. CDR1 ENHRY and CDR2 SYGVKD come from the germline V gene.

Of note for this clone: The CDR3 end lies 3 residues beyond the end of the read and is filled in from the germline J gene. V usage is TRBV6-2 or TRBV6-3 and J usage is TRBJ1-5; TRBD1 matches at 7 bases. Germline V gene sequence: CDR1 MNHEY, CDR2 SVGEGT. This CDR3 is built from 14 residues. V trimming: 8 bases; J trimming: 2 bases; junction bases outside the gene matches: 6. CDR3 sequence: CASLDTGGNQPQHF. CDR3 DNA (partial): TGTGCCAGCTTAGACACAGGGGGCAATCAGCCC.

CDR3 loop: CASSISLGGVAGNTIYF. The CDR3 DNA, read in part, is TGTGCCAGTAGTATAAGTCTGGGGGGGGTTGCCGGAAACACC. The chain has TRBV19 and TRBJ1-3; D might be TRBD1 (5 bases). The sequenced fragment ends 3 residues before the CDR3 boundary, so the rest is inferred from the germline J gene. This CDR3 has 17 residues. The germline V gene encodes CDR1 LNHDA and CDR2 SQIVND (reference sequence). V was trimmed by 2 bases and J by 4 bases, leaving 18 bases between them.

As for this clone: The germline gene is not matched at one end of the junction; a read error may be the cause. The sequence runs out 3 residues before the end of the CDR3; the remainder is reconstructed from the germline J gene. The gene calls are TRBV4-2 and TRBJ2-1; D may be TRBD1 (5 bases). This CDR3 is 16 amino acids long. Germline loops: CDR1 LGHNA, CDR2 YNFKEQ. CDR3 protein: CASSQDLQAGKVEQFF. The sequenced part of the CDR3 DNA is TGCGCCAGCAGCCAAGACCTCCAGGCAGGGAAGGTTGAG.

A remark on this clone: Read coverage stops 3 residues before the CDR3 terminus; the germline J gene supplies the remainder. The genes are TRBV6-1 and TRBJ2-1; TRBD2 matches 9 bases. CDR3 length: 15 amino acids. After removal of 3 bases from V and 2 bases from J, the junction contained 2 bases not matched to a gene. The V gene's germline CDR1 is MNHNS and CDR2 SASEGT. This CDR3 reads CASSERGGTYNEQFF. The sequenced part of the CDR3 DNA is TGTGCCAGCAGTGAGCGGGGGGGGACCTACAATGAG.

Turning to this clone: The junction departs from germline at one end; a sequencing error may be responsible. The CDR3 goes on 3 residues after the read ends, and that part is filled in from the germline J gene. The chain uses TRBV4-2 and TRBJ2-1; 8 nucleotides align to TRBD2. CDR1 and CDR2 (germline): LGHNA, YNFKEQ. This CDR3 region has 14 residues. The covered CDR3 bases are TGCGCCAGCAGCCAATTCGGCGGGAGGTATGAG. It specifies CASSQFGGRYE. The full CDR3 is CASSQFGGRYEQFF.

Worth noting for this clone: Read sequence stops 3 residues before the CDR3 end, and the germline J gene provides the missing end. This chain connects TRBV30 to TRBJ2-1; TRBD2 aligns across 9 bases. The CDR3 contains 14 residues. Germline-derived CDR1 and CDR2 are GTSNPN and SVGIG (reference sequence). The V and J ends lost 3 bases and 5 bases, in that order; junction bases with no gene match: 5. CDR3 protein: CAWRIAGADNEQFF. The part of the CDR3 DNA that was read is TGTGCCTGGAGGATAGCGGGGGCTGACAATGAG.

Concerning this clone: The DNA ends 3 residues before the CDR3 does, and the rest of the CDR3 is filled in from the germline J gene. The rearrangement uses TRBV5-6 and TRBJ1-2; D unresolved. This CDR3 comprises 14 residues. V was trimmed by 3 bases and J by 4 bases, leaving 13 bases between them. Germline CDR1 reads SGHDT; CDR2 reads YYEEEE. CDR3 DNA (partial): TGTGCCAGCAGCTACGGCGGTCGGGTCTATGGC. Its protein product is CASSYGGRVYG. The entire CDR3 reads CASSYGGRVYGYTF. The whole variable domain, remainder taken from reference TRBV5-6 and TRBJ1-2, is DAGVTQSPTHLIKTRGQQVTLRCSPKSGHDTVSWYQQALGQGPQFIFQYYEEEERQRGNFPDRFSGHQFPNYSSELNVNALLLGDSALYLCASSYGGRVYGYTFGSGTRLTVV.